This TCR beta chain was sequenced during a study of T cell responses to AZD1222 COVID-19 vaccine. For the study at large: Analysis merged second doses at about 4 or about 12 weeks. Study-wide results and limits: Seropositive at baseline were only five or six AZD1222 recipients.

As for this clone: Its cognate antigen is unknown.

Trimming stripped 5 bases from V and 6 bases from J, with 7 bases between. The CDR3 has 12 amino acids. The germline V gene has CDR1 MNHNY and CDR2 SVGAGI (reference sequence). Only in-frame clones appear in the TCRdb table, and some are missing; sequencing was by immunoSEQ multiplex PCR. The sample has 90,000 to 130,000 clones; more than 70% are singletons. Source: peripheral blood, taken on day 0 of AZD1222 vaccination. The chain uses TRBV6-6 and TRBJ2-2; no clear D. This receptor was obtained from an adult in good health. The CDR3 DNA follows: TGTGCCAGCAGTCCCGGCCCCGGGGAGCTGTTTTTT. This translates into CASSPGPGELFF.